This TCR beta chain was recorded in a study of T cells in Graves' hyperthyroidism and ophthalmopathy. Findings and caveats of the study: Ophthalmopathy was identified by the model a median approximately 6.9 months ahead of onset.

This clonotype was seen repeatedly, ten times or more. Its specificity is not known. Amplification yielded TCR beta CDR3 regions, with RNA transcripts as the source. TCR CDR3 underwent first-round RT-PCR with the HTBI primer set. TCRdb ran MiXCR on the multiplex PCR reads and lists one entry per CDR3 protein. The table records 300,000 to 450,000 distinct CDR3 sequences, roughly 15% of them present only once. The CDR3 sequence is 14 residues long. V lost 4 bases and J 3 bases, leaving 12 bases between the germline ends. Germline V CDR1 and CDR2: SGHTA, FQGNSA. The receptor's source is a woman in her twenties or thirties with Graves' ophthalmopathy. The chain joins TRBV7-2 to TRBJ1-1; D gene uncertain. The sequenced material came from blood. CDR3 loop: CASSSSFSDTEAFF. CDR3 DNA sequence: TGTGCCAGCAGCTCCTCCTTTTCGGACACTGAAGCTTTCTTT.